This is a list of T cell receptor beta chains from one sample in a study of T-cell memory formation after mild COVID-19. From the 5' RACE reads, TCRdb called clonotypes with MiXCR, one entry per CDR3 protein. The sample lists hundreds of thousands of distinct CDR3 sequences, just over 20% occurring once. Source material: PBMCs or a T cell subset sorted from them (not recorded which). The receptor set was obtained from an adult woman who had mild COVID-19 (a few samples of this study predate the infection). Cell type and time point are not known. Each CDR3 is given with its conserved first and last residue. The order of the fields is J gene, V gene, D gene, clone size, CDR3 DNA, CDR3 protein. D genes are given only for firm matches. Only part of the rows carry a size: once, few, many, or a class if the clone is expanded.

j_gene: TRBJ2-2; v_gene: TRBV5-1; d_gene: .; abundance: few; CDR3nt: TGCGCCAGCAACAATGAGGCGCCTCGGCGTAGCGGGGAGCTGTTTTTT; CDR3aa: CASNNEAPRRSGELFF
j_gene: TRBJ1-2; v_gene: TRBV29-1; d_gene: .; abundance: few; CDR3nt: TGCAGCGTTGAAGAATTTCGCGGCTACACCTTC; CDR3aa: CSVEEFRGYTF
j_gene: TRBJ2-1; v_gene: TRBV12-3/TRBV12-4; d_gene: TRBD1; abundance: .; CDR3nt: TGTGCCAGCAGACCGGACAGGGGGGGTTACAATGAGCAGTTCTTC; CDR3aa: CASRPDRGGYNEQFF
j_gene: TRBJ2-3; v_gene: TRBV30; d_gene: .; abundance: .; CDR3nt: TGTGCCTGGAGTCCCGGGAACACAGATACGCAGTATTTT; CDR3aa: CAWSPGNTDTQYF
j_gene: TRBJ2-4; v_gene: TRBV27; d_gene: .; abundance: .; CDR3nt: TGTGCCAGCAGTTTGCTCGTCCTAGGGGCCAAAAACATTCAGTACTTC; CDR3aa: CASSLLVLGAKNIQYF
j_gene: TRBJ2-1; v_gene: TRBV5-6; d_gene: TRBD1; abundance: few; CDR3nt: TGTGCCAGCAGCTTAGCGAGTCCAGGGGGCCCCTACAATGAGCAGTTCTTC; CDR3aa: CASSLASPGGPYNEQFF
j_gene: TRBJ2-1; v_gene: TRBV7-9; d_gene: .; abundance: .; CDR3nt: TGTGCCGGTGGAACAGGGAACTACAATGAGCAGTTCTTC; CDR3aa: CAGGTGNYNEQFF
j_gene: TRBJ1-3; v_gene: TRBV7-2; d_gene: .; abundance: few; CDR3nt: TGTGCCAGCAGCTCCAGCGGGACTGGAAACACCATATATTTT; CDR3aa: CASSSSGTGNTIYF
j_gene: TRBJ2-5; v_gene: TRBV7-2; d_gene: .; abundance: few; CDR3nt: TGTGCCAGCAGCTTAATGATCGACGAGACCCAGTACTTC; CDR3aa: CASSLMIDETQYF
j_gene: TRBJ2-2; v_gene: TRBV20-1; d_gene: .; abundance: .; CDR3nt: TGCAGTGCTACCCAAGGGGGGTGGGAGCTGTTTTTT; CDR3aa: CSATQGGWELFF
j_gene: TRBJ2-3; v_gene: TRBV5-1; d_gene: .; abundance: many; CDR3nt: TGCGCCAGCAGCTTGGGGCAGGGAGAAGATACGCAGTATTTT; CDR3aa: CASSLGQGEDTQYF
j_gene: TRBJ1-2; v_gene: TRBV5-6; d_gene: .; abundance: .; CDR3nt: TGTGCCAGCAGCCCTCGGTCGGTTAGATCCTATGGCTACACCTTC; CDR3aa: CASSPRSVRSYGYTF
j_gene: TRBJ1-1; v_gene: TRBV12-3/TRBV12-4; d_gene: .; abundance: few; CDR3nt: TGTGCCAGCAGCCGAGATCCGGGACTAGGTCAGTCGAAGTTCGACACTGAAGCTTTCTTT; CDR3aa: CASSRDPGLGQSKFDTEAFF
j_gene: TRBJ2-5; v_gene: TRBV28; d_gene: TRBD2; abundance: few; CDR3nt: TGTGCCAGCAGTACCTCGACTAGCGGATATAAGACCCAGTACTTC; CDR3aa: CASSTSTSGYKTQYF
j_gene: TRBJ2-7; v_gene: TRBV6-2/TRBV6-3; d_gene: TRBD2; abundance: .; CDR3nt: TGTGCCAGCAGATGGACTAGCGGCTACGAGCAGTACTTC; CDR3aa: CASRWTSGYEQYF
j_gene: TRBJ2-1; v_gene: TRBV20-1; d_gene: TRBD2; abundance: .; CDR3nt: TGCAGTGCTAGGGCCGAACTAGCGGGCCTCGGTGGTGTTGCCTACAATGAGCAGTTCTTC; CDR3aa: CSARAELAGLGGVAYNEQFF
j_gene: TRBJ2-2; v_gene: TRBV2; d_gene: .; abundance: few; CDR3nt: TGTGCCAGCAGTGAAGCGGGGGTCGGCGGGGAGCTGTTTTTT; CDR3aa: CASSEAGVGGELFF
j_gene: TRBJ2-7; v_gene: TRBV12-3/TRBV12-4; d_gene: .; abundance: few; CDR3nt: TGTGCCAGCAGTCCAGCTAACAAGCAGTACTTC; CDR3aa: CASSPANKQYF
j_gene: TRBJ2-1; v_gene: TRBV11-2; d_gene: .; abundance: .; CDR3nt: TGTGCCAGCAGTCCCCGGGCCGCAGGGGAGCAGTTCTTC; CDR3aa: CASSPRAAGEQFF
j_gene: TRBJ2-3; v_gene: TRBV30; d_gene: .; abundance: .; CDR3nt: TGTGCCTGGAGCCCTCTCCAGGTCCGCACAGATACGCAGTATTTT; CDR3aa: CAWSPLQVRTDTQYF
j_gene: TRBJ2-1; v_gene: TRBV19; d_gene: .; abundance: .; CDR3nt: TGTGCCAGTAGTATAGGGAGGGCTTATGAGCAGTTCTTC; CDR3aa: CASSIGRAYEQFF
j_gene: TRBJ2-1; v_gene: TRBV5-5; d_gene: TRBD1; abundance: .; CDR3nt: TGTGCCAGCAGCCCTCCCGGGACAGGGGGATACAATGAGCAGTTCTTC; CDR3aa: CASSPPGTGGYNEQFF
j_gene: TRBJ1-1; v_gene: TRBV15; d_gene: .; abundance: few; CDR3nt: TGTGCCACCAGCAGCCAACTGAACACTGAAGCTTTCTTT; CDR3aa: CATSSQLNTEAFF
j_gene: TRBJ2-2; v_gene: TRBV12-3/TRBV12-4; d_gene: TRBD2; abundance: .; CDR3nt: TGTGCCAGCAAGTTGGACGGGGGGGTCGGGGAGCTGTTTTTT; CDR3aa: CASKLDGGVGELFF
j_gene: TRBJ1-1; v_gene: TRBV4-1; d_gene: TRBD1; abundance: few; CDR3nt: TGCGCCAGCAGCCAAGGCCCCGACAGGGCGAACACTGAAGCTTTCTTT; CDR3aa: CASSQGPDRANTEAFF
j_gene: TRBJ2-7; v_gene: TRBV6-2/TRBV6-3; d_gene: .; abundance: many; CDR3nt: TGTGCCAGCAGTTACGGGGGCCCCTACGAGCAGTACTTC; CDR3aa: CASSYGGPYEQYF
j_gene: TRBJ1-1; v_gene: TRBV24-1; d_gene: .; abundance: few; CDR3nt: TGTGCCACCAGTGATGGCAGGAAGAACACTGAAGCTTTCTTT; CDR3aa: CATSDGRKNTEAFF
j_gene: TRBJ1-5; v_gene: TRBV6-6; d_gene: .; abundance: .; CDR3nt: TGTGCCAGCAGAAATTTCGATCAGCCCCAGCATTTT; CDR3aa: CASRNFDQPQHF
j_gene: TRBJ2-5; v_gene: TRBV12-3/TRBV12-4; d_gene: .; abundance: few; CDR3nt: TGTGCCAGCAGTCCACCCGACCTTTGGGAGACCCAGTACTTC; CDR3aa: CASSPPDLWETQYF
j_gene: TRBJ2-1; v_gene: TRBV5-5; d_gene: .; abundance: many; CDR3nt: TGTGCCAGCAGCTTAGGAGGGGGGGTAGACAATGAGCAGTTCTTC; CDR3aa: CASSLGGGVDNEQFF
j_gene: TRBJ1-4; v_gene: TRBV12-3/TRBV12-4; d_gene: .; abundance: few; CDR3nt: TGTGCCAGCACCCCCGGACTGGATAATGAAAAACTGTTTTTT; CDR3aa: CASTPGLDNEKLFF
j_gene: TRBJ1-5; v_gene: TRBV7-2; d_gene: TRBD1; abundance: .; CDR3nt: TGTGCCAGCAGCCACAGGGGTATCAATCAGCCCCAGCATTTT; CDR3aa: CASSHRGINQPQHF
j_gene: TRBJ2-1; v_gene: TRBV18; d_gene: TRBD2; abundance: .; CDR3nt: TGTGCCAGCTCACCCCTCGCGAGCGGGGCTAACAATGAGCAGTTCTTC; CDR3aa: CASSPLASGANNEQFF
j_gene: TRBJ2-3; v_gene: TRBV4-1; d_gene: TRBD2; abundance: .; CDR3nt: TGCGCCAGCAGCCGCTTCCCGGGACTAGCGGGGGACACAGATACGCAGTATTTT; CDR3aa: CASSRFPGLAGDTDTQYF
j_gene: TRBJ2-2; v_gene: TRBV24-1; d_gene: .; abundance: .; CDR3nt: TGTGCCACCAGTTCCACTAGAACCGGGGAGCTGTTTTTT; CDR3aa: CATSSTRTGELFF
j_gene: TRBJ1-2; v_gene: TRBV4-3; d_gene: TRBD1; abundance: few; CDR3nt: TGCGCCAGCAGCCAGGACAGGGGGAACTATGGCTACACCTTC; CDR3aa: CASSQDRGNYGYTF
j_gene: TRBJ2-5; v_gene: TRBV2; d_gene: .; abundance: .; CDR3nt: TGTGCCAGCAAAGAGGGGAGACAGCAAGAGACCCAGTACTTC; CDR3aa: CASKEGRQQETQYF
j_gene: TRBJ2-2; v_gene: TRBV12-3/TRBV12-4; d_gene: .; abundance: few; CDR3nt: TGTGCCAGCACCCTATCGGGGACCGGGGAGCTGTTTTTT; CDR3aa: CASTLSGTGELFF
j_gene: TRBJ1-5; v_gene: TRBV12-3/TRBV12-4; d_gene: .; abundance: few; CDR3nt: TGTGCCAGCAGTTTTCTCCCCGTGCGGGGCAGACAGCCCCAGCATTTT; CDR3aa: CASSFLPVRGRQPQHF
j_gene: TRBJ2-3; v_gene: TRBV5-1; d_gene: TRBD1; abundance: .; CDR3nt: TGCGCCAGCAGCTCAGGACAGGGGGCTTCAGATACGCAGTATTTT; CDR3aa: CASSSGQGASDTQYF
j_gene: TRBJ1-6; v_gene: TRBV7-8; d_gene: .; abundance: .; CDR3nt: TGTGCCAGCAGCTTAAACTACTATAATTCACCCCTCCACTTT; CDR3aa: CASSLNYYNSPLHF
j_gene: TRBJ2-5; v_gene: TRBV29-1; d_gene: .; abundance: many; CDR3nt: TGCAGCGTGCTCGGGCTCCAGGAACAAGAGACCCAGTACTTC; CDR3aa: CSVLGLQEQETQYF
j_gene: TRBJ2-5; v_gene: TRBV24-1; d_gene: TRBD2; abundance: .; CDR3nt: TGTGCCACCAAGACCTCGCGGGAGGGAGAGACCCAGTACTTC; CDR3aa: CATKTSREGETQYF
j_gene: TRBJ1-5; v_gene: TRBV12-3/TRBV12-4; d_gene: .; abundance: .; CDR3nt: TGTGCCAGCAGTTCGGGGTTCGGGCAGCCCCAGCATTTT; CDR3aa: CASSSGFGQPQHF
j_gene: TRBJ1-2; v_gene: TRBV5-5; d_gene: .; abundance: few; CDR3nt: TGTGCCAGCAGCTTAACTTGGACAGATCCTTTCTATGGCTACACCTTC; CDR3aa: CASSLTWTDPFYGYTF
j_gene: TRBJ1-6; v_gene: TRBV9; d_gene: .; abundance: .; CDR3nt: TGTGCCAGCAGCGTAGAGCACAGTAATTCACCCCTCCACTTT; CDR3aa: CASSVEHSNSPLHF
j_gene: TRBJ1-2; v_gene: TRBV25-1; d_gene: .; abundance: .; CDR3nt: TGTGCCAGCAGTGTGGCGGCGTCCGACTATGGCTACACCTTC; CDR3aa: CASSVAASDYGYTF
j_gene: TRBJ1-2; v_gene: TRBV7-8; d_gene: .; abundance: .; CDR3nt: TGTGCCAGCAGCTCCACACCCCCTTGGGAGGGGGTACCTGGCTACACCTTC; CDR3aa: CASSSTPPWEGVPGYTF
j_gene: TRBJ2-6; v_gene: TRBV10-2; d_gene: TRBD1; abundance: few; CDR3nt: TGCGCCAGCGGGGACAGGCCCTCTGGGGCCAACGTCCTGACTTTC; CDR3aa: CASGDRPSGANVLTF
j_gene: TRBJ1-2; v_gene: TRBV11-2; d_gene: .; abundance: .; CDR3nt: TGTGCCAGCAGCTTAGGTAACTCAGCTAACTATGGCTACACCTTC; CDR3aa: CASSLGNSANYGYTF
j_gene: TRBJ2-7; v_gene: TRBV20-1; d_gene: TRBD1; abundance: .; CDR3nt: TGCAGTGCCGGGACAGGGGACGAGCAGTACTTC; CDR3aa: CSAGTGDEQYF
j_gene: TRBJ1-3; v_gene: TRBV10-2; d_gene: .; abundance: .; CDR3nt: TGCGCCAGCAGACCCCCAGCCTCCGGGCTTCGAAACACCATATATTTT; CDR3aa: CASRPPASGLRNTIYF
j_gene: TRBJ2-1; v_gene: TRBV10-3; d_gene: .; abundance: .; CDR3nt: TGTGCCATCAGTATGGGGGCGAATGAGCAGTTCTTC; CDR3aa: CAISMGANEQFF
j_gene: TRBJ1-2; v_gene: TRBV12-3/TRBV12-4; d_gene: .; abundance: few; CDR3nt: TGTGCCAGCAGTTTAGCGGGGGCACACTATGGCTACACCTTC; CDR3aa: CASSLAGAHYGYTF
j_gene: TRBJ2-1; v_gene: TRBV29-1; d_gene: .; abundance: few; CDR3nt: TGCAGCGTTGCCCTGGCGGCAGGCGTATACAATGAGCAGTTCTTC; CDR3aa: CSVALAAGVYNEQFF
j_gene: TRBJ2-3; v_gene: TRBV7-2; d_gene: .; abundance: few; CDR3nt: TGTGCCAGCAGCTGGAGGGCGAGTAGCACAGATACGCAGTATTTT; CDR3aa: CASSWRASSTDTQYF